The following is a TCR beta chain sequence with its context. Sorting separated CD4+ and CD8+ T cells out of PBMCs. These data belong to a study of CD8+ T cells in alopecia areata. Study background: For the treated group, dosing was oral tofacitinib at 5 to 10 mg twice daily.

V dropped 6 bases and J dropped 4 bases, with 9 bases sitting between them. This CDR3 is built from 13 residues. Germline V gene sequence: CDR1 SNHLY, CDR2 FYNNEI. Extraction of RNA preceded its reverse transcription into cDNA, which served as the sequencing template. Sequencing used immunoSEQ multiplex PCR; TCRdb keeps in-frame clones, though not all of them. Of some 130,000 clones listed, around 60% were seen once; the top ten hold 4.5% to 5.5%. The chain recombines TRBV2 with TRBJ2-2; a possible D gene is TRBD2 (6 bases). The receptor comes from a human donor with alopecia areata. Source: CD4+ T cells sorted from blood, taken at week 0. The DNA of the CDR3 is TGTGCCAGCAGCCTAGCGTCCACCGGGGAGCTGTTTTTT. This codes for CASSLASTGELFF.